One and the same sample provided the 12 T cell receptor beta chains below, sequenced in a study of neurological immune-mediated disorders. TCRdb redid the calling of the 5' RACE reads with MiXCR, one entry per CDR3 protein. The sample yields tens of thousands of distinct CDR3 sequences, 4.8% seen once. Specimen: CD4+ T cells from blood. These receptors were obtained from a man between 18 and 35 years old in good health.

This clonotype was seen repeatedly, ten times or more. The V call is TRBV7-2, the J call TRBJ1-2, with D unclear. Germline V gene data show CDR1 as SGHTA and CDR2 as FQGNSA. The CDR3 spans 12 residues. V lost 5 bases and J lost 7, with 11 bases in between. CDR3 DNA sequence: TGTGCCAGCAGCCCCATCCTGCCTGGCTACACCTTC. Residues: CASSPILPGYTF.

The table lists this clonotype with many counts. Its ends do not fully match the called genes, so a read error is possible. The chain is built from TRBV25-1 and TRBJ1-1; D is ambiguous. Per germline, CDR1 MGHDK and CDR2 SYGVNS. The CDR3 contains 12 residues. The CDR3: CASREFFGEAFF. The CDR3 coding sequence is TGTGCCAGCAGGGAATTCTTTGGTGAAGCTTTCTTT.

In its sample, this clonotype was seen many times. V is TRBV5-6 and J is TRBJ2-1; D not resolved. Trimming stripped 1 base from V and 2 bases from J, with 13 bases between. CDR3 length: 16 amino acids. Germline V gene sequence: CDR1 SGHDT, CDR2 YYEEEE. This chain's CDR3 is CASSLLLLPTYNEQFF. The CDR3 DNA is TGTGCCAGCAGCTTGCTCCTGCTGCCCACCTACAATGAGCAGTTCTTC. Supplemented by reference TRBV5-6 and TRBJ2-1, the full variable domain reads DAGVTQSPTHLIKTRGQQVTLRCSPKSGHDTVSWYQQALGQGPQFIFQYYEEEERQRGNFPDRFSGHQFPNYSSELNVNALLLGDSALYLCASSLLLLPTYNEQFFGPGTRLTVL.

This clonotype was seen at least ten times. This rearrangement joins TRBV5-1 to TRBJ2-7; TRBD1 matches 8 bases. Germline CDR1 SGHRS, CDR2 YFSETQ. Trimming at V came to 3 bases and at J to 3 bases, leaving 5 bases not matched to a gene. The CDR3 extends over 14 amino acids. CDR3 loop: CASSSGTGRYEQYF. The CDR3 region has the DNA TGCGCCAGCAGCTCCGGGACAGGTCGCTACGAGCAGTACTTC.

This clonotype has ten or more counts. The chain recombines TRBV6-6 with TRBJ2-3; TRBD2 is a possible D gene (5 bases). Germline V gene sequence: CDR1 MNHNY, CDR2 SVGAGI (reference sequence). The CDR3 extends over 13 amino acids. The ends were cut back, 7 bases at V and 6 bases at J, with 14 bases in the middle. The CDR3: CASTAPGSDTQYF. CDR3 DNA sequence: TGTGCCAGCACTGCCCCGGGGTCCGATACGCAGTATTTT.

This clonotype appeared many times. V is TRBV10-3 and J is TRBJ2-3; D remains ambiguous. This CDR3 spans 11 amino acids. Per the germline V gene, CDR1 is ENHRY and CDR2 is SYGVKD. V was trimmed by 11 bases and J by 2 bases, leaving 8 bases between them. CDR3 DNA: TGTGCCTCTGGAGACACAGATACGCAGTATTTT. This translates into CASGDTDTQYF.

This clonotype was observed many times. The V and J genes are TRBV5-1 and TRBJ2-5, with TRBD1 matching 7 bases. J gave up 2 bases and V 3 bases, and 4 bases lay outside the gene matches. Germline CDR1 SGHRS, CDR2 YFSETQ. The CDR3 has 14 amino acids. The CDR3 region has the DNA TGCGCCAGCAGCTGGGACAGCCCACAAGAGACCCAGTACTTC. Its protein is CASSWDSPQETQYF.

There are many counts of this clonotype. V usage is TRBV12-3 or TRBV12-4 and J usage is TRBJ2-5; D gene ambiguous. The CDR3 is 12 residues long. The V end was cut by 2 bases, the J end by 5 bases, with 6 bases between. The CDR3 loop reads CASSLMGETQYF. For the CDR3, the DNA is TGTGCCAGCAGTTTAATGGGCGAGACCCAGTACTTC.

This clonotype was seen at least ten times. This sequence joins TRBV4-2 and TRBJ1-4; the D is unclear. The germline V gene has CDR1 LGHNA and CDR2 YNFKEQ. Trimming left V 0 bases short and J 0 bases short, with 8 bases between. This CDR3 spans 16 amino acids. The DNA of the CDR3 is TGTGCCAGCAGCCAAGATGGGAGCGCAACTAATGAAAAACTGTTTTTT. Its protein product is CASSQDGSATNEKLFF.

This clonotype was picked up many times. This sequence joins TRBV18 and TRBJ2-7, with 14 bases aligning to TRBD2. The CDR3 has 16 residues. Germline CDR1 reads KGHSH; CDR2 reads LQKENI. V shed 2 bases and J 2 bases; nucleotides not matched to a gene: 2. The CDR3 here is CASSPRLAGGTYEQYF. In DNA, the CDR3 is TGTGCCAGCTCACCAAGACTAGCGGGGGGGACCTACGAGCAGTACTTC.

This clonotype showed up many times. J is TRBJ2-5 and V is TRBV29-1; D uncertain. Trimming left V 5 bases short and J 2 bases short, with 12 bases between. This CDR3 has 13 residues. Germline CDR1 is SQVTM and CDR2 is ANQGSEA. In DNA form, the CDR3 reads TGCAGCGTTATAGGAACTTATCAAGAGACCCAGTACTTC. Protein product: CSVIGTYQETQYF.

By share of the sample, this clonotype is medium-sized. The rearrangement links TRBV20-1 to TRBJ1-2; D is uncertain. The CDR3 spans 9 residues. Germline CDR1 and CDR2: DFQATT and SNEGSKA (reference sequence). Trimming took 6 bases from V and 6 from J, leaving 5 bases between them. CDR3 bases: TGCAGTGCCTGGAATGGCTACACCTTC. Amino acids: CSAWNGYTF.